The 21 T cell receptor beta chains below all came from one sample that was sequenced in a study of blood T cells in healthy people across ages. PCR was performed a second time for roughly 7 to 11 cycles using a sample-barcoded 5' primer and a J-beta primer mix. TCRdb reanalysed the 5' RACE reads using MiXCR and keeps one entry per CDR3 protein. The table has 750,000 to 950,000 distinct CDR3 sequences, 20% to 30% seen once. The sample was also reused in another study, on T cells of mothers and their children.

Sequencing used blood. Receptors originate from a boy under 18 in good health.

This clonotype was detected only a few times. The chain uses TRBV29-1 and TRBJ1-2, with 9 positions matching TRBD1. V lost 6 bases, J lost 6 bases, and 11 bases stayed unmatched. CDR3 size: 14 residues. Germline values: CDR1 SQVTM, CDR2 ANQGSEA. The CDR3 sequence: CSVQGTGSWDGYTF. The CDR3 DNA sequence: TGCAGCGTCCAAGGGACAGGGAGCTGGGATGGCTACACCTTC.

This chain connects TRBV4-2 to TRBJ2-5; 7 positions agree with TRBD2. Germline V CDR1 and CDR2: LGHNA, YNFKEQ. V shed 1 base, J shed 5 bases, and the junction held 13 bases outside the gene matches. The CDR3 length is 17 residues. This CDR3 is CASSQGVRGVEGETQYF. CDR3 in DNA: TGTGCCAGCAGCCAAGGGGTCCGGGGGGTCGAGGGGGAGACCCAGTACTTC.

The V call is TRBV12-5, the J call TRBJ2-5, with D hard to call. The CDR3 totals 12 residues. Germline CDR1 is LGHNT and CDR2 is FRNRAP. V was pared by 0 bases and J by 11 bases, with 10 bases between. The CDR3 DNA reads TGTGCTAGTGGTTTGGTTACCTACGGGCAGTACTTC. Its protein is CASGLVTYGQYF.

The V gene is TRBV9, the J gene TRBJ2-5, with D maybe TRBD2 (5 bases). Per germline, CDR1 SGDLS and CDR2 YYNGEE. The ends were cut back, 4 bases at V and 5 bases at J, with 18 bases in the middle. The CDR3 has 15 amino acids. The CDR3 bases are TGTGCCAGCAGCCCAAGACCCCTAGGCGGGGAGACCCAGTACTTC. Its protein product is CASSPRPLGGETQYF.

In its sample, this clonotype was seen a few times. The V and J genes are TRBV11-2 and TRBJ1-2; D perhaps matches TRBD1 (5 bases). V gave up 3 bases and J gave up 3 bases, with 8 bases separating them. CDR1 and CDR2 from the germline V gene are SGHAT and FQNNGV. The CDR3 has 13 amino acids. The CDR3 region is CASSFGAYYGYTF. The CDR3 DNA sequence: TGTGCCAGCAGCTTCGGGGCTTACTATGGCTACACCTTC.

As to this clonotype: The junction does not match germline at one end; this may be a read error. The chain employs TRBV7-9 and TRBJ2-7, with D possibly TRBD1 on 6 matching bases. Germline V gene lookup returns CDR1 SEHNR and CDR2 FQNEAQ (reference sequence). This CDR3 spans 15 amino acids. Here the CDR3 DNA reads TGTGCCAGCAGCATCGGACAGACCAGCTCCTACGAACAGTACTTC. It yields the protein CASSIGQTSSYEQYF.

V and J are TRBV9 and TRBJ2-7; 8 bases are shared with TRBD1. J gave up 4 bases and V 2 bases, and 11 bases lay outside the gene matches. Germline lookup yields CDR1 SGDLS and CDR2 YYNGEE. This CDR3 spans 16 amino acids. The CDR3 protein is CASSVSPGQGEYEQYF. The CDR3 nucleotides are TGTGCCAGCAGCGTTAGCCCCGGACAGGGAGAGTACGAGCAGTACTTC. Drawing the rest from reference TRBV9 and TRBJ2-7, the complete variable domain is DSGVTQTPKHLITATGQRVTLRCSPRSGDLSVYWYQQSLDQGLQFLIQYYNGEERAKGNILERFSAQQFPDLHSELNLSSLELGDSALYFCASSVSPGQGEYEQYFGPGTRLTVT.

This clonotype was detected a few times. The chain carries TRBV29-1 and TRBJ1-2; 8 bases match TRBD1. Trimming at V came to 3 bases and at J to 7 bases, leaving 7 bases not matched to a gene. The CDR3 is 13 amino acids. CDR1 and CDR2 from the germline V gene are SQVTM and ANQGSEA. CDR3 in DNA: TGCAGCGTTGATATTGAGACAGGGGTTGGCTACACCTTC. Its translation is CSVDIETGVGYTF.

The V call is TRBV6-1, the J call TRBJ1-6; D is perhaps TRBD1 (5 bases). This CDR3 comprises 16 residues. The germline gives CDR1 MNHNS, CDR2 SASEGT. V lost 6 bases to trimming and J lost 2 bases, with 14 bases between them. The CDR3 loop is CASRATPGPYNSPLHF. CDR3 nucleotide sequence: TGTGCCAGCAGAGCTACTCCGGGACCCTATAATTCACCCCTCCACTTT.

The V and J genes are TRBV24-1 and TRBJ2-1; D possibly corresponds to TRBD2 (7 bases). Germline CDR1 reads KGHDR; CDR2 reads SFDVKD. The CDR3 has 15 amino acids. V was clipped by 5 bases and J by 7 bases, with 17 bases between them. The CDR3 sequence is CATSARGGTINEQFF. Here the CDR3 DNA reads TGTGCCACCAGTGCTAGGGGGGGTACAATAAATGAGCAGTTCTTC.

The chain carries TRBV12-3 or TRBV12-4 and TRBJ2-5, with 7 nucleotides matching TRBD1. Trimming removed 3 bases from V and 4 bases from J; junction bases left unmatched: 5. The CDR3 runs 14 residues. DNA for the CDR3: TGTGCCAGCAGTTTGGGGACAGACGGAGAGACCCAGTACTTC. This encodes CASSLGTDGETQYF.

V is TRBV2 and J is TRBJ1-2; TRBD1 aligns across 7 bases. Germline V CDR1 and CDR2: SNHLY, FYNNEI. V was pared by 8 bases and J by 2 bases, with 5 bases of the junction left unmatched. The CDR3 is 13 residues long. The CDR3 DNA sequence: TGTGCCAGCGGTGGACAGGCCAACTATGGCTACACCTTC. Translation: CASGGQANYGYTF.

The rearrangement links TRBV6-2 or TRBV6-3 to TRBJ1-5, with a tentative D call TRBD1 (5 bases). Germline-derived CDR1 and CDR2 are MNHEY and SVGEGT. Trimming took off 2 bases at V and 6 bases at J, with 11 bases between the two ends. The CDR3 has 14 amino acids. The CDR3 bases are TGTGCCAGCAGTTACAGCGGGGGAGCTCAGCCCCAGCATTTT. Translation: CASSYSGGAQPQHF.

The rearrangement links TRBV7-9 to TRBJ2-3, with TRBD2 matching over 9 bases. J lost 2 bases, V lost 4 bases, and 7 bases had no gene match. The CDR3 sequence is 16 residues long. CDR1 is SEHNR and CDR2 is FQNEAQ in the germline V gene (reference sequence). The chain's CDR3 is CASSSTSGSSTDTQYF. In DNA, the CDR3 is TGTGCCAGCAGCTCGACTAGCGGTTCTTCCACAGATACGCAGTATTTT.

The chain employs TRBV2 and TRBJ1-4; 8 bases match TRBD1. There are 14 residues in the CDR3. Germline V CDR1 and CDR2: SNHLY, FYNNEI. J lost 11 bases, V lost 11 bases, and 16 bases had no gene match. CDR3 amino acids: CACTDGQGAVKLFF. The CDR3 DNA sequence: TGTGCCTGCACCGACGGACAGGGAGCTGTGAAACTGTTTTTT.

The chain carries TRBV3-1 and TRBJ2-2, with a weak D call TRBD1 (6 bases). Germline lookup yields CDR1 LGHDT and CDR2 YNNKEL (reference sequence). V was cut by 0 bases and J by 6 bases, with 20 bases left in between. This CDR3 has 18 residues. The CDR3 region is CASSQDVAWYRAPGELFF. In DNA, the CDR3 is TGTGCCAGCAGCCAAGATGTAGCTTGGTACAGGGCCCCCGGGGAGCTGTTTTTT. The full variable domain, with the rest looked up from reference TRBV3-1 and TRBJ2-2, is DTAVSQTPKYLVTQMGNDKSIKCEQNLGHDTMYWYKQDSKKFLKIMFSYNNKELIINETVPNRFSPKSPDKAHLNLHINSLELGDSAVYFCASSQDVAWYRAPGELFFGEGSRLTVL.

This sequence joins TRBV9 and TRBJ2-3, with D uncertain. There are 14 residues in the CDR3. The V and J ends lost 0 bases and 1 base respectively, with 6 bases between them. Per the germline V gene, CDR1 is SGDLS and CDR2 is YYNGEE. As DNA, the CDR3 is TGTGCCAGCAGCGTAGTGATCGGCACAGATACGCAGTATTTT. Amino acids: CASSVVIGTDTQYF.

This sequence joins TRBV30 and TRBJ1-2; tentative D call: TRBD1 (5 bases). Germline assignment: CDR1 GTSNPN and CDR2 SVGIG (reference sequence). Deletions cut 3 bases from V and 9 bases from J, with 17 bases between. The length of the CDR3 is 13 residues. This CDR3 is CAWSANPGGSYTF. The CDR3, as DNA: TGTGCCTGGAGCGCTAACCCCGGGGGAAGCTACACCTTC.

The chain has TRBV20-1 and TRBJ2-7, with 8 bases identical to TRBD1. This CDR3 has 13 residues. The V gene's germline CDR1 is DFQATT and CDR2 SNEGSKA (reference sequence). The V segment lost 5 bases and the J segment 0 bases; nucleotides outside the gene matches: 3. The CDR3 DNA sequence: TGCAGTGCTCGGACAGGGACCTCCTACGAGCAGTACTTC. Amino acid sequence: CSARTGTSYEQYF.

This sequence joins TRBV4-2 and TRBJ2-1, with 9 positions matching TRBD2. CDR1 LGHNA and CDR2 YNFKEQ come from the germline V gene. CDR3 length equals 17 residues. The ends lost 2 bases at V and 5 bases at J; junction bases unmatched: 10. The CDR3 DNA follows: TGTGCCAGCAGCCAAAGTCCTGCGACTAGCGGAGACAATGAGCAGTTCTTC. It encodes CASSQSPATSGDNEQFF.

The gene calls are TRBV5-1 and TRBJ2-4; 8 nucleotides line up with TRBD1. The trim removed 2 bases at V and 8 bases at J, leaving 12 bases unmatched. CDR3 length: 16 residues. Germline assignment: CDR1 SGHRS and CDR2 YFSETQ. The CDR3 is CASSFGPGGNMDIQYF. The CDR3 DNA reads as TGCGCCAGCAGCTTTGGTCCAGGGGGCAATATGGACATTCAGTACTTC. The full variable domain, with the rest looked up from reference TRBV5-1 and TRBJ2-4, is KAGVTQTPRYLIKTRGQQVTLSCSPISGHRSVSWYQQTPGQGLQFLFEYFSETQRNKGNFPGRFSGRQFSNSRSEMNVSTLELGDSALYLCASSFGPGGNMDIQYFGAGTRLSVL.